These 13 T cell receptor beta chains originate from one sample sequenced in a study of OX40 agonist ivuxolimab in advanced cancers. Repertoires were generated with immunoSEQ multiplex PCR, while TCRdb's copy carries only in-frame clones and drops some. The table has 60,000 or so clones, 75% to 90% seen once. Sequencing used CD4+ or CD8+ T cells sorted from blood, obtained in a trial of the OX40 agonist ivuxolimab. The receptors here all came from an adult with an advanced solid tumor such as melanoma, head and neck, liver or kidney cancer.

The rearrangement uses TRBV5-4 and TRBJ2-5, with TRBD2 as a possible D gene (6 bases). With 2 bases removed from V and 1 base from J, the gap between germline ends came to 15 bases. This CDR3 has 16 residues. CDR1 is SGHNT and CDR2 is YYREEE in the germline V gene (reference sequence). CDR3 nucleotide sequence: TGTGCCAGCAGCTTACCCGGGACTCCAGGCCAAGAGACCCAGTACTTC. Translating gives CASSLPGTPGQETQYF.

As DNA, the CDR3 is TGTGCCAGCGCTCCCGGGACAGGGTATGAAGCTTTCTTT. Translating it yields CASAPGTGYEAFF. The J gene is TRBJ1-1, the V gene TRBV6-1; the match to TRBD1 covers 9 bases. Germline trimming cut 8 bases from V and 7 bases from J; bases unmatched to any gene: 8. Germline loops: CDR1 MNHNS, CDR2 SASEGT. The CDR3 spans 13 residues.

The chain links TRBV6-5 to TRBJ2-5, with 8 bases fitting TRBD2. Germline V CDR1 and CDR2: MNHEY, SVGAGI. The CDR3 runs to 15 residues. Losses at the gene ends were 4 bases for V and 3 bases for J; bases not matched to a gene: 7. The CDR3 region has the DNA TGTGCCAGCAGTTGGACGGGGGGGCCAAAAGAGACCCAGTACTTC. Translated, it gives CASSWTGGPKETQYF.

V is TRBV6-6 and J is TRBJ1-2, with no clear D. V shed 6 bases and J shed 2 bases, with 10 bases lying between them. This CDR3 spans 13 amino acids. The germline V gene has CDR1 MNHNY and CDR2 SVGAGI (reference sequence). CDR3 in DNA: TGTGCCAGCAGCGTCGGGTCGAACTATGGCTACACCTTC. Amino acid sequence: CASSVGSNYGYTF.

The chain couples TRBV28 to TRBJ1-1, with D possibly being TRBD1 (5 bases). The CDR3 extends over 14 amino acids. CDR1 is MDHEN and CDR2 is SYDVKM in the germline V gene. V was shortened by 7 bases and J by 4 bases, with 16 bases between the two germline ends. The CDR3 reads CASTPPGRGTEAFF. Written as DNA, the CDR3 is TGTGCCAGCACCCCCCCTGGGAGGGGCACTGAAGCTTTCTTT.

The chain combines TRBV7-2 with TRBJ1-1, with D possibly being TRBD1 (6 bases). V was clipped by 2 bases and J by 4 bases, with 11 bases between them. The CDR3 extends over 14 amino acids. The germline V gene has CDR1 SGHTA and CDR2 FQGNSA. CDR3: CASSLYRAGTEAFF. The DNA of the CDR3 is TGTGCCAGCAGCTTATACAGGGCAGGCACTGAAGCTTTCTTT.

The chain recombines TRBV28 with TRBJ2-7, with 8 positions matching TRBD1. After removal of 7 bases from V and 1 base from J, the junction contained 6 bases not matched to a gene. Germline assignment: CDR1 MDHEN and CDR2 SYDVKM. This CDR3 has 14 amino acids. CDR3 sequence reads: CASNGQGQSYEQYF. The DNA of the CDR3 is TGTGCCAGCAACGGACAGGGACAATCCTACGAGCAGTACTTC. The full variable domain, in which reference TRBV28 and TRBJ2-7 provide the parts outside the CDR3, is DVKVTQSSRYLVKRTGEKVFLECVQDMDHENMFWYRQDPGLGLRLIYFSYDVKMKEKGDIPEGYSVSREKKERFSLILESASTNQTSMYLCASNGQGQSYEQYFGPGTRLTVT.

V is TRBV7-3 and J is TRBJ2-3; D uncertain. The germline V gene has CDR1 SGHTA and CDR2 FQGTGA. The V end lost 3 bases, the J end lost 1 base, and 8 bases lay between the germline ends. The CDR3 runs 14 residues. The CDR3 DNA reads TGTGCCAGCAGCTTGTTTCAGGGCACAGATACGCAGTATTTT. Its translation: CASSLFQGTDTQYF.

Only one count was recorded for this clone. This chain's CDR3 is CASNVGQEGETQYF. For the CDR3, the DNA is TGTGCCAGCAACGTGGGACAGGAGGGGGAGACCCAGTACTTC. The chain couples TRBV7-2 to TRBJ2-5; 8 bases map to TRBD1. The CDR3 runs 14 residues. Germline V CDR1 and CDR2: SGHTA, FQGNSA. J lost 5 bases, V lost 7 bases, and 9 bases had no gene match.

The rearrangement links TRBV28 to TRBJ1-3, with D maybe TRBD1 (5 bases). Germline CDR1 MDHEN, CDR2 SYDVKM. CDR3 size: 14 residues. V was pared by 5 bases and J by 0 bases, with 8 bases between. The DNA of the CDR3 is TGTGCCAGCAGTGACAGTTACTCTGGAAACACCATATATTTT. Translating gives CASSDSYSGNTIYF.

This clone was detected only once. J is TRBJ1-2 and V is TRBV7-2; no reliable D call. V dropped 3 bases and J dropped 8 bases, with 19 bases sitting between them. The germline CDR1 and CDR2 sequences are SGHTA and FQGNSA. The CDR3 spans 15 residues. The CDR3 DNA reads TGTGCCAGCAGCTTTAGCGCTCCGGACCCCGGGGGCTACACCTTC. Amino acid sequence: CASSFSAPDPGGYTF.

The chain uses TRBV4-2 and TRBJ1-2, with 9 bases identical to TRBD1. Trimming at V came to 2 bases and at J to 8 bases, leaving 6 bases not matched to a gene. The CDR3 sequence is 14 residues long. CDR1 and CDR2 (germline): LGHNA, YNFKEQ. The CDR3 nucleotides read TGTGCCAGCAGCCAAACGGGACAGGGTGGAGGCTACACCTTC. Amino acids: CASSQTGQGGGYTF.

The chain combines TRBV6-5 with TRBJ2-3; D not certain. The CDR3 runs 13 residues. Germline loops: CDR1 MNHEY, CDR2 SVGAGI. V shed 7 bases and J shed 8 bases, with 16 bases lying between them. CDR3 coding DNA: TGTGCCAGCATCCATCGCACGTGGGGTACGCAGTATTTT. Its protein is CASIHRTWGTQYF.